Given below is one T cell receptor beta chain in context. Germline-derived CDR1 and CDR2 are SGDLS and YYNGEE. V was shortened by 2 bases and J by 4 bases, with 9 bases between the two germline ends. The CDR3 is 13 amino acids. The record originates from a study of control samples from healthy donors and cancer patients. TCRdb's copy holds only in-frame clones and misses some; the assay was immunoSEQ multiplex PCR. This sample has about 59,000 clones, with 80% to 90% found just once. The material sequenced was PBMCs. This sequence was found in an older woman with lung cancer. This sequence joins TRBV9 and TRBJ2-5; D is ambiguous. For the CDR3, the DNA is TGTGCCAGCAGCGTTAACACTGGAGAGACCCAGTACTTC. This gives the protein CASSVNTGETQYF.